This T cell receptor (beta chain) was recovered during a study of T-cell memory formation after mild COVID-19. At the level of the study: The two donors had largely donor-specific TCR clusters.

TCRdb ran MiXCR on the 5' RACE reads and lists one entry per CDR3 protein. The sample includes 470,000 or so distinct CDR3 sequences, approximately 19% seen only once; the top ten take approximately 21%. This clonotype was observed a few times. The V gene lost 2 bases and the J gene lost 0 bases, with 14 bases spanning the gap. This CDR3 is built from 16 residues. The germline V gene has CDR1 SGDLS and CDR2 YYNGEE. Sequenced material: PBMCs or a T cell subset sorted from them (not recorded which). The source is a man younger than 35 who had mild COVID-19 (a few samples of this study predate the infection). Cell type and time point are not known. This chain uses TRBV9 with TRBJ1-1; tentative D call: TRBD1 (5 bases). This chain's CDR3 is CASSVQTGPLNTEAFF. The CDR3 nucleotides read TGTGCCAGCAGCGTTCAGACGGGACCTTTGAACACTGAAGCTTTCTTT.